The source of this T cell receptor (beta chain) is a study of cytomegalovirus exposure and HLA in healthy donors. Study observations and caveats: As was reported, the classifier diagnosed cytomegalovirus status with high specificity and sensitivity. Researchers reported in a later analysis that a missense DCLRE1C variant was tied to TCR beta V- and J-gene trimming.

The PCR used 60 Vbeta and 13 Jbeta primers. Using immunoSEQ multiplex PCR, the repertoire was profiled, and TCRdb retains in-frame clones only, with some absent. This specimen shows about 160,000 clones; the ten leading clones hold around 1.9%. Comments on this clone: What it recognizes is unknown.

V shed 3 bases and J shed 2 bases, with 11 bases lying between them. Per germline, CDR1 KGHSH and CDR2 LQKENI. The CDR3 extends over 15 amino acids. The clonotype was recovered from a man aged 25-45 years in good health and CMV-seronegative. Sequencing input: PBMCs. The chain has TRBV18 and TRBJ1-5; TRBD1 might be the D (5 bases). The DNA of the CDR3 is TGTGCCAGCTCACCTAACAGGCAAGGCAATCAGCCCCAGCATTTT. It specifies CASSPNRQGNQPQHF.